The clone carrying this T cell receptor (beta chain) has more than one count but fewer than ten. Its antigen is currently unknown. These data come from a study of shared clonotypes between healthy human individuals. Study-wide background: CD4 naive and memory got three plates each, CD8 naive two, CD8 memory one. Study-wide results and caveats: Estimated richness values were generally larger in naive subsets than in memory subsets. A handful of donors shared about 4.8% of their naive CD4 clonotypes. Sampling was confined to blood; repertoires within tissues likely differ.

Clones were read by immunoSEQ multiplex PCR, and TCRdb kept only the in-frame ones, dropping some. The table includes some 790,000 clones, roughly two thirds detected once. The CDR3 length is 14 residues. The V gene lost 4 bases and the J gene lost 6 bases, with 13 bases spanning the gap. Germline values: CDR1 LNHDA, CDR2 SQIVND (reference sequence). Sequencing was performed on memory CD4+ T cells sorted from blood. Stated subset: CD45RA-negative fraction. The chain is built from TRBV19 and TRBJ1-5, with a possible D match to TRBD1 (6 bases). This receptor was identified in a woman aged 25 to 39 in good health. CDR3 bases: TGTGCCAGTAGTACCACAGGGAATGGTCAGCCCCAGCATTTT. Translation: CASSTTGNGQPQHF. The whole variable domain, remainder taken from reference TRBV19 and TRBJ1-5, is DGGITQSPKYLFRKEGQNVTLSCEQNLNHDAMYWYRQDPGQGLRLIYYSQIVNDFQKGDIAEGYSVSREKKESFPLTVTSAQKNPTAFYLCASSTTGNGQPQHFGDGTRLSIL.